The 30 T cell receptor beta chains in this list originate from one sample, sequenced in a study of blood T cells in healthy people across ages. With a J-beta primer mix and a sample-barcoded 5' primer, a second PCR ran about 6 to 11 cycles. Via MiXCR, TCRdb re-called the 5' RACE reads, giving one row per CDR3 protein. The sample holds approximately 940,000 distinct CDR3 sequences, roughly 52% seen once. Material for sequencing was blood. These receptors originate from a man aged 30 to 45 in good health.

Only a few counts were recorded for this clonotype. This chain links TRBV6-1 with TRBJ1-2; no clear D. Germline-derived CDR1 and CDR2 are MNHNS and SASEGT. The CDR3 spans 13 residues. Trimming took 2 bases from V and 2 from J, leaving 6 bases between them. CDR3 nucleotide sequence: TGTGCCAGCAGTGAACACCCCAACTATGGCTACACCTTC. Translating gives CASSEHPNYGYTF.

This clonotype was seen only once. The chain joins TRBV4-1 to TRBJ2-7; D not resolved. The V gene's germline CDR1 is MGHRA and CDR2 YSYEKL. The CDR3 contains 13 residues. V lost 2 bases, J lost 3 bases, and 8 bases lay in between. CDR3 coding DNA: TGCGCCAGCAGCCAACCGTCTTTCTACGAGCAGTACTTC. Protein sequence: CASSQPSFYEQYF.

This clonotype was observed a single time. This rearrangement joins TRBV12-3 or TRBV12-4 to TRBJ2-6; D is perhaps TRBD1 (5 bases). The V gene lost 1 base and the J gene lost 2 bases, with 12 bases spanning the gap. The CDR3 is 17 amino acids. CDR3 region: CASSLGQLAPGANVLTF. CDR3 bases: TGTGCCAGCAGTTTAGGACAGTTGGCCCCTGGGGCCAACGTCCTGACTTTC.

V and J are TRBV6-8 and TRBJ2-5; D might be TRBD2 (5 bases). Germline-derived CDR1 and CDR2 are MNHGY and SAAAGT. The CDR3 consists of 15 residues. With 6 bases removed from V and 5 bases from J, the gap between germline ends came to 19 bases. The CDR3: CASSAPGICSETQYF. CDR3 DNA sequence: TGTGCCAGCAGCGCACCGGGAATTTGCTCCGAGACCCAGTACTTC.

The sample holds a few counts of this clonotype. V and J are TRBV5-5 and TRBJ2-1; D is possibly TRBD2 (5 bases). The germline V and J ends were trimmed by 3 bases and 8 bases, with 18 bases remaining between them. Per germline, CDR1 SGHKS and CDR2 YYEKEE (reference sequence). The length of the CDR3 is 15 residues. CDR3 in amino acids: CASSSSGVRRDEQFF. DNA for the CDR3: TGTGCCAGCAGCTCGTCCGGGGTTCGGAGAGATGAGCAGTTCTTC.

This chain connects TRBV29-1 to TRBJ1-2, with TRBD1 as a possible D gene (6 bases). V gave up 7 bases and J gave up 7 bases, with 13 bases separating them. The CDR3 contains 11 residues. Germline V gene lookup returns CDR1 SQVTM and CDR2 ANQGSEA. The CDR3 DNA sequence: TGCAGCGGAACAGGGTTGGGTGGCTACACCTTC. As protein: CSGTGLGGYTF.

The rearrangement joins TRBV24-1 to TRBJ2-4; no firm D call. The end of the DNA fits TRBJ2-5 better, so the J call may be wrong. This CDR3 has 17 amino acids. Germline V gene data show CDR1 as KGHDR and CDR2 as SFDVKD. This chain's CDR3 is CATSDPTRDWTQETQYF. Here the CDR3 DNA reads TGTGCCACCAGTGATCCAACCCGCGACTGGACCCAAGAGACCCAGTACTTC.

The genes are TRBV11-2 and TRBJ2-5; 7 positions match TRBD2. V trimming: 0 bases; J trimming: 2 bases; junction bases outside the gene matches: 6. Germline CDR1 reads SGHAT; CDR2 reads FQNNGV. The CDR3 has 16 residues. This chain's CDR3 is CASSLDLLARQETQYF. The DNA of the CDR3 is TGTGCCAGCAGCTTAGATTTACTAGCGAGACAAGAGACCCAGTACTTC.

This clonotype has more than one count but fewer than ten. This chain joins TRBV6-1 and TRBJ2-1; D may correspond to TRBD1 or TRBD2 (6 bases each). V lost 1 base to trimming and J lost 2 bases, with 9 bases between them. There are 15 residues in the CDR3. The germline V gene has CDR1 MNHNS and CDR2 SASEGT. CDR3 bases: TGTGCCAGCAGTGAAGGGGGGGCCCCCTACAATGAGCAGTTCTTC. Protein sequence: CASSEGGAPYNEQFF.

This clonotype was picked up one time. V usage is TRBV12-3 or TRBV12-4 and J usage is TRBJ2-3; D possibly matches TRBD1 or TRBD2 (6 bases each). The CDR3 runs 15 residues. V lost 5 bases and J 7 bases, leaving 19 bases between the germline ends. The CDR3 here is CASSSRRGERNTQYF. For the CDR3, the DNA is TGTGCCAGCAGTAGTAGGAGGGGGGAGCGGAATACGCAGTATTTT.

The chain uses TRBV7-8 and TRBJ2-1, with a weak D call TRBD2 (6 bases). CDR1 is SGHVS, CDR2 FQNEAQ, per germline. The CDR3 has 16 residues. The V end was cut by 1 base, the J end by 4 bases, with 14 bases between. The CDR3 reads CASSLVAGTAYNEQFF. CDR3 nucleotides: TGTGCCAGCAGCTTAGTGGCGGGGACGGCTTACAATGAGCAGTTCTTC.

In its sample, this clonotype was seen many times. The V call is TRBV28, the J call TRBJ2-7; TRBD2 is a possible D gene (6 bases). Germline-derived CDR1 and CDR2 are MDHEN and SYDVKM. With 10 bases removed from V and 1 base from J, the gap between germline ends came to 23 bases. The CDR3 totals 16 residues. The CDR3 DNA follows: TGTGCCACGAACGTGCAAGCAGGGACTCGTTCCTACGAGCAGTACTTC. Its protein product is CATNVQAGTRSYEQYF. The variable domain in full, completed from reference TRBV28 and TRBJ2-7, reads DVKVTQSSRYLVKRTGEKVFLECVQDMDHENMFWYRQDPGLGLRLIYFSYDVKMKEKGDIPEGYSVSREKKERFSLILESASTNQTSMYLCATNVQAGTRSYEQYFGPGTRLTVT.

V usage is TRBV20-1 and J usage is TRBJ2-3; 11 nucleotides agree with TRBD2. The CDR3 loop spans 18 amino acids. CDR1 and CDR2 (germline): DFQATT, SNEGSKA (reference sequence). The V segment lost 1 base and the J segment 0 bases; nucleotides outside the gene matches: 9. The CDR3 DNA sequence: TGCAGTGCTAGAGGCTCCACAAGACTAGCGGGAAGCACAGATACGCAGTATTTT. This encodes CSARGSTRLAGSTDTQYF.

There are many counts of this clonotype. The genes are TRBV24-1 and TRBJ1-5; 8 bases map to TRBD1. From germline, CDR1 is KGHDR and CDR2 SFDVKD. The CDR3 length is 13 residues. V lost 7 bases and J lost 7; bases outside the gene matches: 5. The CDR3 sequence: CATSDRGDQPQHF. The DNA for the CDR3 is TGTGCCACCAGCGACAGGGGAGACCAGCCCCAGCATTTT.

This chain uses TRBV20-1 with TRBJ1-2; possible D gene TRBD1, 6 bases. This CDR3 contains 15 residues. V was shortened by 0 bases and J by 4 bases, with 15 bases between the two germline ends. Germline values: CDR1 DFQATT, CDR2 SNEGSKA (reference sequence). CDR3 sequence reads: CSARDPGGAGYGYTF. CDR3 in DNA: TGCAGTGCTAGAGATCCGGGGGGCGCAGGCTATGGCTACACCTTC.

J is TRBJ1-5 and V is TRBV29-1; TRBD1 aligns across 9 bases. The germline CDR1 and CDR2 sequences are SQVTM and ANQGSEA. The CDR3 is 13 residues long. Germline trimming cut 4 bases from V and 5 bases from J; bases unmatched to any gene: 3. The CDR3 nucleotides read TGCAGCGTTGGGACAGGGGTGTATCAGCCCCAGCATTTT. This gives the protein CSVGTGVYQPQHF.

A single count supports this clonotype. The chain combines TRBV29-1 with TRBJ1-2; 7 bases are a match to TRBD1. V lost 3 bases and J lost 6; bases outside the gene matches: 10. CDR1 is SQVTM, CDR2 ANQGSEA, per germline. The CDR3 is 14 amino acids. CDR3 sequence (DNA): TGCAGCGTTGATCAGCAGGGGGGCAAAGATGGCTACACCTTC. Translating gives CSVDQQGGKDGYTF. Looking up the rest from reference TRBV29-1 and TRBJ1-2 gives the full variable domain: SAVISQKPSRDICQRGTSLTIQCQVDSQVTMMFWYRQQPGQSLTLIATANQGSEATYESGFVIDKFPISRPNLTFSTLTVSNMSPEDSSIYLCSVDQQGGKDGYTFGSGTRLTVV.

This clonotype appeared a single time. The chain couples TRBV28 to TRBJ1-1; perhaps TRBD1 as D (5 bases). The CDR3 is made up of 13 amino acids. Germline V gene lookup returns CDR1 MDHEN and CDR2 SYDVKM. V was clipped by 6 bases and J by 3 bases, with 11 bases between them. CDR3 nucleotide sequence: TGTGCCAGCAGGGGACGGAGCTACACTGAAGCTTTCTTT. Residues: CASRGRSYTEAFF.

The CDR3 reads CASSLGYGIGYGYTF. For the CDR3, the DNA is TGTGCCAGCAGCTTAGGTTACGGGATCGGGTATGGCTACACCTTC. The chain uses TRBV7-2 and TRBJ1-2, with no clear D. V was shortened by 1 base and J by 5 bases, with 14 bases between the two germline ends. The CDR3 contains 15 residues. Germline V gene sequence: CDR1 SGHTA, CDR2 FQGNSA.

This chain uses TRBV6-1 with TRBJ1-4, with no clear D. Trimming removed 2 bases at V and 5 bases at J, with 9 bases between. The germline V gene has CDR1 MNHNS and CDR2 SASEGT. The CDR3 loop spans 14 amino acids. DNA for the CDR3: TGTGCCAGCAGTGAATACAGAGTCAATGAAAAACTGTTTTTT. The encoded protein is CASSEYRVNEKLFF.

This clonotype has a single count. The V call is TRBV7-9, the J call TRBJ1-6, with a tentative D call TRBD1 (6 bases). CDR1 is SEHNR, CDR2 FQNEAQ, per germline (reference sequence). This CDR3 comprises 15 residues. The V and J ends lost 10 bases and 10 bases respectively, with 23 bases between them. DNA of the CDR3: TGTGCCATCCATCTGGACAGAAAGGTTTTATCACCCCTCCACTTT. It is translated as CAIHLDRKVLSPLHF.

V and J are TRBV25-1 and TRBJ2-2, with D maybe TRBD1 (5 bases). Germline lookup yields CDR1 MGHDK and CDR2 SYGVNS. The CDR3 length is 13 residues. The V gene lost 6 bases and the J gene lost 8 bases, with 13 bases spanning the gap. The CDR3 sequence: CASSIAGSGELFF. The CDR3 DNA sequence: TGTGCCAGCAGCATCGCAGGGTCAGGGGAGCTGTTTTTT.

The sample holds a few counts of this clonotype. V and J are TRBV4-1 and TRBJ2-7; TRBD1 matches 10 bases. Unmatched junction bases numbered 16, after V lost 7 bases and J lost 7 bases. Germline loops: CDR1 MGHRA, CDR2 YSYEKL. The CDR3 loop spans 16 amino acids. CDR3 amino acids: CASTAQMGQGSWEQYF. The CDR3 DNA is TGCGCCAGCACCGCACAAATGGGACAGGGGAGTTGGGAGCAGTACTTC.

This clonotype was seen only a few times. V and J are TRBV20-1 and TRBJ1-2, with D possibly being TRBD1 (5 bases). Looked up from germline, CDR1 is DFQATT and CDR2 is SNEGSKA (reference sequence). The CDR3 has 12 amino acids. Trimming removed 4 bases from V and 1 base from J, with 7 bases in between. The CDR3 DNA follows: TGCAGTGCTACAGGGTATAACTATGGCTACACCTTC. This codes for CSATGYNYGYTF.

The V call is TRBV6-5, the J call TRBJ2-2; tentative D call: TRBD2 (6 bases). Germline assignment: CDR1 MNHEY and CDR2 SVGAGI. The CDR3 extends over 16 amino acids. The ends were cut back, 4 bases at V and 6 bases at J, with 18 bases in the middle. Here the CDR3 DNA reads TGTGCCAGCAGTTTCTTTTCCGGGACTCCCGCCGGGGAGCTGTTTTTT. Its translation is CASSFFSGTPAGELFF.

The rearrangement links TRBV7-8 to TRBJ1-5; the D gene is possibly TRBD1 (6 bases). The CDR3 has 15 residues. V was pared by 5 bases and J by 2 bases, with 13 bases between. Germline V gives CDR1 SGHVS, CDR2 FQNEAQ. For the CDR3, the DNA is TGTGCCAGCAGCAGGGACATATGGGGCAATCAGCCCCAGCATTTT. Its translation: CASSRDIWGNQPQHF.

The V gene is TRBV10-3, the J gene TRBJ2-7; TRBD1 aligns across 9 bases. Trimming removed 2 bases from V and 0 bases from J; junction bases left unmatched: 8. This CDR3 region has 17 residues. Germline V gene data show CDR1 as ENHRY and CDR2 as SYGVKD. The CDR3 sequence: CAISEGPGQGNSYEQYF. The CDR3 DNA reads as TGTGCCATCAGTGAGGGTCCGGGACAGGGAAACTCCTACGAGCAGTACTTC.

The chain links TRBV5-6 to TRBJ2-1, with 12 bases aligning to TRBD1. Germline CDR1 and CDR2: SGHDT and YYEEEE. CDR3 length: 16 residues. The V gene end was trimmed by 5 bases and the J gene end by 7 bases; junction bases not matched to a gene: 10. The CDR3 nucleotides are TGTGCCAGCAGTTCACCGGGACAGGGGGCTTTAAATGAGCAGTTCTTC. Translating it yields CASSSPGQGALNEQFF. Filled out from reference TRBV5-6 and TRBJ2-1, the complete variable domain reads DAGVTQSPTHLIKTRGQQVTLRCSPKSGHDTVSWYQQALGQGPQFIFQYYEEEERQRGNFPDRFSGHQFPNYSSELNVNALLLGDSALYLCASSSPGQGALNEQFFGPGTRLTVL.

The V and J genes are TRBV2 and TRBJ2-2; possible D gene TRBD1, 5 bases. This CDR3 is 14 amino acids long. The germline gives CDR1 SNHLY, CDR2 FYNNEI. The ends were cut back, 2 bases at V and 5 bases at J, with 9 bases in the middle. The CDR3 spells CASSEQGGTGELFF. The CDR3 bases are TGTGCCAGCAGTGAACAGGGTGGAACCGGGGAGCTGTTTTTT.

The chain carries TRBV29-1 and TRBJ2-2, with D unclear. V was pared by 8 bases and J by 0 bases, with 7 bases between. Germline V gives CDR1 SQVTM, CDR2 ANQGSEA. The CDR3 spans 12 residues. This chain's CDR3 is CSLTTNTGELFF. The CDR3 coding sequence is TGCAGCCTAACAACGAACACCGGGGAGCTGTTTTTT.